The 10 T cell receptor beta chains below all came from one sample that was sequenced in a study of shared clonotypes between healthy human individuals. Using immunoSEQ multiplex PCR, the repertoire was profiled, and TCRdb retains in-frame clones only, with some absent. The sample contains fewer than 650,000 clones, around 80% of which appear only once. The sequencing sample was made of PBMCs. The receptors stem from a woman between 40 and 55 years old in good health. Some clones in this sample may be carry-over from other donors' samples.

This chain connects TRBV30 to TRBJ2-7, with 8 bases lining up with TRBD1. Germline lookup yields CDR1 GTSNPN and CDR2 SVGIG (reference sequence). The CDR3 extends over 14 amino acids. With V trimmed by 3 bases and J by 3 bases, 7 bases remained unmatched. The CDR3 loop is CAWRSGTGNYEQYF. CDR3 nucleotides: TGTGCCTGGAGGTCCGGGACAGGCAACTACGAGCAGTACTTC. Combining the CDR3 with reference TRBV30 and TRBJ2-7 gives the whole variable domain SQTIHQWPATLVQPVGSPLSLECTVEGTSNPNLYWYRQAAGRGLQLLFYSVGIGQISSEVPQNLSASRPQDRQFILSSKKLLLSDSGFYLCAWRSGTGNYEQYFGPGTRLTVT.

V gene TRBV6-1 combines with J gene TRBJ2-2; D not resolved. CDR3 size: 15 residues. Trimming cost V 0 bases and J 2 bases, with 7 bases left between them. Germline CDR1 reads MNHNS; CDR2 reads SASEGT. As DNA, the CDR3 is TGTGCCAGCAGTGAAGCACGAGAAAACACCGGGGAGCTGTTTTTT. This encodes CASSEARENTGELFF.

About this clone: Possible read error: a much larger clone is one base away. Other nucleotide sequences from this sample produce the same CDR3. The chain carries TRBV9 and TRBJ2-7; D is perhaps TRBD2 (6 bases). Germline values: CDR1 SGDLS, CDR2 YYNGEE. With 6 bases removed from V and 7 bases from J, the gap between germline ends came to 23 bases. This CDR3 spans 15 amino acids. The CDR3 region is CASTQSSSAEGEQYF. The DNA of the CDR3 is TGTGCCAGCACCCAAAGTTCTAGCGCAGAGGGGGAGCAGTACTTC.

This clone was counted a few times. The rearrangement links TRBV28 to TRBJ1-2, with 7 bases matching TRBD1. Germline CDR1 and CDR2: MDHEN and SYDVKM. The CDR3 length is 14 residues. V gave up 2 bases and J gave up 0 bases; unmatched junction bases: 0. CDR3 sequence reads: CASSLGQANYGYTF. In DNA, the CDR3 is TGTGCCAGCAGTTTAGGACAGGCTAACTATGGCTACACCTTC.

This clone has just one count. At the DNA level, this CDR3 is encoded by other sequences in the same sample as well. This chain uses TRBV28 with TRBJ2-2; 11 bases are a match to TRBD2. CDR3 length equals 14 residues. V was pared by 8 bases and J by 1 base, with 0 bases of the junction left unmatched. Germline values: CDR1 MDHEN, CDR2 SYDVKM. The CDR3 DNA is TGTGCCAGCGGGACTAGCGGGAACACCGGGGAGCTGTTTTTT. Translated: CASGTSGNTGELFF.

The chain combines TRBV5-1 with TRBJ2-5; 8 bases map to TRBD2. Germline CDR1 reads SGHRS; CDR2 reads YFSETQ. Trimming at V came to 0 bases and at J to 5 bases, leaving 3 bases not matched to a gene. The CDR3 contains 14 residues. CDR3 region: CASSLGRLAETQYF. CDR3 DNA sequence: TGCGCCAGCAGCTTGGGGCGACTAGCGGAGACCCAGTACTTC.

CDR3 region: CASSMGLAGGQDTQYF. The DNA for the CDR3 is TGTGCCAGCAGCATGGGACTAGCGGGGGGCCAGGATACGCAGTATTTT. The chain joins TRBV7-2 to TRBJ2-3, with 15 bases fitting TRBD2. Germline trimming cut 5 bases from V and 6 bases from J; bases unmatched to any gene: 6. Germline V gene data show CDR1 as SGHTA and CDR2 as FQGNSA. The CDR3 length is 16 residues.

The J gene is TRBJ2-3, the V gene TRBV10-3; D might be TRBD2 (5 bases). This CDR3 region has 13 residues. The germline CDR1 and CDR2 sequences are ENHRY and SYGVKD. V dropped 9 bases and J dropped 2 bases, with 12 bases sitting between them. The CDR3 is CAMRAEYTDTQYF. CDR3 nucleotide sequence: TGTGCCATGAGAGCGGAGTACACAGATACGCAGTATTTT.

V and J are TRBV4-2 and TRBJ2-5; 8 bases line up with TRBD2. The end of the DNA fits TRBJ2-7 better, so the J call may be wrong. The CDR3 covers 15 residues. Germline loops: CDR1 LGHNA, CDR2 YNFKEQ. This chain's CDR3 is CASSQESGSSYEQYF. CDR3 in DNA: TGTGCCAGCAGCCAAGAGAGCGGGAGCTCCTACGAGCAGTACTTC.

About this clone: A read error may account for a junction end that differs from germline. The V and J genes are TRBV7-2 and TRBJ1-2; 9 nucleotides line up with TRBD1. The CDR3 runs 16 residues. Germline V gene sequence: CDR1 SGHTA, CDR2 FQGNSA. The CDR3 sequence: CAGSTITGGASYGYTF. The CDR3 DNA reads TGTGCCGGCAGCACCATTACAGGGGGCGCCAGCTATGGCTACACCTTC.